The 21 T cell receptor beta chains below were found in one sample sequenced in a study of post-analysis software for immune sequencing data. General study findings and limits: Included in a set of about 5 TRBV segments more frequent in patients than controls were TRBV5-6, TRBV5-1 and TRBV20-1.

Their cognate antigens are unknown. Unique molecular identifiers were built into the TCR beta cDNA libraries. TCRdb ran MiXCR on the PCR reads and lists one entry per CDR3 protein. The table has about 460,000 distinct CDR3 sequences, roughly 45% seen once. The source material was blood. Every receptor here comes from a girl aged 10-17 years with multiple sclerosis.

CDR3 in DNA: TGTGCCAGCAGCTTAGATGCAGGGGGTAACCAGCCCCAGCATTTT. It yields the protein CASSLDAGGNQPQHF. This rearrangement joins TRBV7-9 to TRBJ1-5; 7 bases are shared with TRBD1. Unmatched junction bases numbered 7, after V lost 1 base and J lost 7 bases. The germline V gene encodes CDR1 SEHNR and CDR2 FQNEAQ (reference sequence). The CDR3 contains 15 residues.

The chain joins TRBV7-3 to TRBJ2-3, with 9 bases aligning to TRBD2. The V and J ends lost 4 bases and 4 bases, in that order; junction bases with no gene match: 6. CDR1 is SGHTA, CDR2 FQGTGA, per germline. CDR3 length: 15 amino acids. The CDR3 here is CASSSGTSLADTQYF. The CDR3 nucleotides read TGTGCCAGCAGCTCCGGGACTAGCTTGGCAGATACGCAGTATTTT.

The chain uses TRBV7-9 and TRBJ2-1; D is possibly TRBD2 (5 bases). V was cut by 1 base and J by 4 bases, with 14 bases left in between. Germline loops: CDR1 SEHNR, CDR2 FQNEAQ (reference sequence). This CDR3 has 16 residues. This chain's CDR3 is CASSLDSAPGYNEQFF. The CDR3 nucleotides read TGTGCCAGCAGCTTAGACTCGGCCCCGGGATACAATGAGCAGTTCTTC.

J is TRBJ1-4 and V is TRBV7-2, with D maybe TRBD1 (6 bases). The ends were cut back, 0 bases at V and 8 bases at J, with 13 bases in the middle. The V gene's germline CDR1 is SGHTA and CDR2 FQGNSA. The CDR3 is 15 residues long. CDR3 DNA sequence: TGTGCCAGCAGCTTAGCGGGTGGGGGCGGAGAAAAACTGTTTTTT. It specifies CASSLAGGGGEKLFF.

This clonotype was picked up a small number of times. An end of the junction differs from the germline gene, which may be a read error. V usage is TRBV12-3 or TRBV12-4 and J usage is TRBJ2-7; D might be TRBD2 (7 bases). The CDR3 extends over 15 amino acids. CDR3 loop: CASSLDTGRDYGQYF. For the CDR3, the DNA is TGTGCCAGCAGCCTTGATACAGGGAGGGATTACGGGCAGTACTTC.

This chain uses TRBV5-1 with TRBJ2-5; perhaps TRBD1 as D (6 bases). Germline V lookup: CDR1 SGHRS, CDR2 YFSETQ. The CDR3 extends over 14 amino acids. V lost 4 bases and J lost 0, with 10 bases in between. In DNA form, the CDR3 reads TGCGCCAGCAGCCCAGAGGGGGACCAAGAGACCCAGTACTTC. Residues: CASSPEGDQETQYF.

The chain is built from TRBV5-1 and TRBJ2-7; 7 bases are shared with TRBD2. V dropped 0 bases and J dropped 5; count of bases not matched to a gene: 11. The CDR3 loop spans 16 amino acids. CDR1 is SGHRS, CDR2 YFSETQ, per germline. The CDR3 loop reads CASSLDEGLVGDEQYF. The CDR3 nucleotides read TGCGCCAGCAGCTTGGACGAAGGACTAGTGGGAGACGAGCAGTACTTC. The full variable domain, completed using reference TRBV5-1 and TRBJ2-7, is KAGVTQTPRYLIKTRGQQVTLSCSPISGHRSVSWYQQTPGQGLQFLFEYFSETQRNKGNFPGRFSGRQFSNSRSEMNVSTLELGDSALYLCASSLDEGLVGDEQYFGPGTRLTVT.

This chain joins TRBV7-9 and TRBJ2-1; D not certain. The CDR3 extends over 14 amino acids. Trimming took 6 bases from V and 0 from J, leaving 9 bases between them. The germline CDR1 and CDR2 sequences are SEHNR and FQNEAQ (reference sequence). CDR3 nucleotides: TGTGCCAGCAGTTTAAGCACCTCCTACAATGAGCAGTTCTTC. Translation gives CASSLSTSYNEQFF.

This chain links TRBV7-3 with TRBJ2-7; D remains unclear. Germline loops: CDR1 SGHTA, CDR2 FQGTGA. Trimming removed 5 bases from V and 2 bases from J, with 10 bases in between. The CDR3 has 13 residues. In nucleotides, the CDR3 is TGTGCCAGCAGCGCCCTAGGAACCTACGAGCAGTACTTC. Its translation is CASSALGTYEQYF.

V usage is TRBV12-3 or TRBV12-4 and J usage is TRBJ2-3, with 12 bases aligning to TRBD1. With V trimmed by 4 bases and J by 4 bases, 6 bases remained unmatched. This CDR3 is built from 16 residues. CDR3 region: CASSWGQGARADTQYF. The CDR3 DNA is TGTGCCAGCAGTTGGGGACAGGGGGCGAGAGCAGATACGCAGTATTTT.

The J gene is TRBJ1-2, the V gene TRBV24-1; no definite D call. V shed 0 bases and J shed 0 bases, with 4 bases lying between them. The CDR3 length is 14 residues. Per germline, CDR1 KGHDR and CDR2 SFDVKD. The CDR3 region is CATSDLAANYGYTF. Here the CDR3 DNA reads TGTGCCACCAGTGATTTGGCGGCTAACTATGGCTACACCTTC.

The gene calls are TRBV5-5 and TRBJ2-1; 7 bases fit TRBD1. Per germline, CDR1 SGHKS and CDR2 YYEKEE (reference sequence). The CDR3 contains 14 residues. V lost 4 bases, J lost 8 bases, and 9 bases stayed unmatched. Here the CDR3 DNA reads TGTGCCAGCAGCCCCCTGGACAGGACCTATGAGCAGTTCTTC. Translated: CASSPLDRTYEQFF.

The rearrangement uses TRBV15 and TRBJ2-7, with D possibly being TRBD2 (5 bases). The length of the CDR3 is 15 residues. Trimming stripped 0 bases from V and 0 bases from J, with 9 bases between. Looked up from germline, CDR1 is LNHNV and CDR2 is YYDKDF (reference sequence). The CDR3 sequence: CATSRDRRNSYEQYF. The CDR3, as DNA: TGTGCCACCAGCAGAGATCGGAGGAACTCCTACGAGCAGTACTTC.

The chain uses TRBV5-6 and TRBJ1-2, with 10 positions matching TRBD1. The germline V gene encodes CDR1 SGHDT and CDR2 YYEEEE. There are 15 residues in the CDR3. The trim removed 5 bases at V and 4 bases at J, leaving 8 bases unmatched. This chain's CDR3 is CASSSDRGRPYGYTF. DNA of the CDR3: TGTGCCAGCAGTTCAGACAGGGGGCGTCCCTATGGCTACACCTTC.

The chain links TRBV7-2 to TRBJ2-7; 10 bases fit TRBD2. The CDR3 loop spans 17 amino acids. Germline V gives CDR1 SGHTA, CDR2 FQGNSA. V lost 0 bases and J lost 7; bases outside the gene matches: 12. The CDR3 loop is CASSLAESSGGYNEQYF. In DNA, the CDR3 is TGTGCCAGCAGCTTAGCCGAATCTAGCGGGGGTTACAATGAGCAGTACTTC. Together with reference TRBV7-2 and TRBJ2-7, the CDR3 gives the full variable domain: GAGVSQSPSNKVTEKGKDVELRCDPISGHTALYWYRQSLGQGLEFLIYFQGNSAPDKSGLPSDRFSAERTGGSVSTLTIQRTQQEDSAVYLCASSLAESSGGYNEQYFGPGTRLTVT.

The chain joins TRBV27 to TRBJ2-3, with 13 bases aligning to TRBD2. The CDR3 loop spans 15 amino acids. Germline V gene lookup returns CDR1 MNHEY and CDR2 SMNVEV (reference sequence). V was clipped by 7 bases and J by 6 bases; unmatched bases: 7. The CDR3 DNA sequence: TGTGCCAGCACCGGACTAGCGGGAGCAAGGGATACGCAGTATTTT. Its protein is CASTGLAGARDTQYF.

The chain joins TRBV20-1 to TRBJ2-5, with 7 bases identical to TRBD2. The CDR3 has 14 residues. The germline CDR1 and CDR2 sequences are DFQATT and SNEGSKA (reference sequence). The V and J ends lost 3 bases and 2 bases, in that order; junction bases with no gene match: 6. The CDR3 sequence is CSASGLAVQETQYF. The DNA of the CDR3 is TGCAGTGCTAGTGGGCTAGCGGTACAAGAGACCCAGTACTTC.

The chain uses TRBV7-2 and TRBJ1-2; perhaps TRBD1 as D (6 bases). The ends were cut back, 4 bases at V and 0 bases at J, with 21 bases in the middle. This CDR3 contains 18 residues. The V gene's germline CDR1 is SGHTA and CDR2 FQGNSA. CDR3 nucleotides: TGTGCCAGCAGCTCTCAAACAGGGAGATACATCCCTAACTATGGCTACACCTTC. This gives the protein CASSSQTGRYIPNYGYTF.

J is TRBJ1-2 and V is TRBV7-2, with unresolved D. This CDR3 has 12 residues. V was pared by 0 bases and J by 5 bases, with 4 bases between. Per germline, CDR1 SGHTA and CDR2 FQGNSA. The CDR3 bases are TGTGCCAGCAGCTTAGCTCCATATGGCTACACCTTC. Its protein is CASSLAPYGYTF.

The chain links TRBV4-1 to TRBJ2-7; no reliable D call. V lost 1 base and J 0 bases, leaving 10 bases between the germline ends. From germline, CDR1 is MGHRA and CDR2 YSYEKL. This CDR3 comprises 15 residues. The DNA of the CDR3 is TGCGCCAGCAGCCAAGCGCAGGCTAGCTCCTACGAGCAGTACTTC. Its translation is CASSQAQASSYEQYF.

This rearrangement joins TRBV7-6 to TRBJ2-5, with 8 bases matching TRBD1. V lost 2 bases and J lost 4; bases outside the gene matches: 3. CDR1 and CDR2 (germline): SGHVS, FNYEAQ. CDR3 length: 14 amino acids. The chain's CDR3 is CASSLIGTGETQYF. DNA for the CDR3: TGTGCCAGCAGCTTAATCGGGACAGGAGAGACCCAGTACTTC.